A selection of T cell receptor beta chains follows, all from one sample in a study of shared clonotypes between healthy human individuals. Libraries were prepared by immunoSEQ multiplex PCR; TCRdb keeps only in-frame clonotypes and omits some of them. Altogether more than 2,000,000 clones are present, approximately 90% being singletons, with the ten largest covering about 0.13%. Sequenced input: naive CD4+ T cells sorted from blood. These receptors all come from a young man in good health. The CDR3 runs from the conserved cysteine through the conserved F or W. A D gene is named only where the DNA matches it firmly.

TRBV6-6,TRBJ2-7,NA,TGTGCCAGCACCGCGGGGAGATACGAGCAGTACTTC,CASTAGRYEQYF
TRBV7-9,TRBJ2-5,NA,TGTGCCAGCAGCCGTAGGGGAACCTCGGACCAAGAGACCCAGTACTTC,CASSRRGTSDQETQYF
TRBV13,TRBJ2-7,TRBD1,TGTGCCAGCAGCCCCCGACAGGGTTTCTCCTACGAGCAGTACTTC,CASSPRQGFSYEQYF
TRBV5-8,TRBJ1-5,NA,TGTGCCAGCAGCTTTCCGTATTCGCCCCAGCATTTT,CASSFPYSPQHF
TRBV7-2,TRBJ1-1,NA,TGTGCCAGCAGCTTACGGTGGGGGAACACTGAAGCTTTCTTT,CASSLRWGNTEAFF
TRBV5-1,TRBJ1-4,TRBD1,TGCGCCAGCAGTTCCAGGGGGGGTGTCTCGTCTAATGAAAAACTGTTTTTT,CASSSRGGVSSNEKLFF
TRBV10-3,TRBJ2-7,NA,TGTGCCTCCAGGGGGGCCGTCACCTACGAGCAGTACTTC,CASRGAVTYEQYF
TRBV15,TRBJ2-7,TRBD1,TGTGCCACCAGACAGGGGACCTACCACGAGCAGTACTTC,CATRQGTYHEQYF
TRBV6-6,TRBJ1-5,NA,TGTGCCAGCAGTGGGGACGGCCCCAATCAGCCCCAGCATTTT,CASSGDGPNQPQHF
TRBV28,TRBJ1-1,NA,TGTGCCAGCAGTTCAGTCGGACAGAAGAACACTGAAGCTTTCTTT,CASSSVGQKNTEAFF